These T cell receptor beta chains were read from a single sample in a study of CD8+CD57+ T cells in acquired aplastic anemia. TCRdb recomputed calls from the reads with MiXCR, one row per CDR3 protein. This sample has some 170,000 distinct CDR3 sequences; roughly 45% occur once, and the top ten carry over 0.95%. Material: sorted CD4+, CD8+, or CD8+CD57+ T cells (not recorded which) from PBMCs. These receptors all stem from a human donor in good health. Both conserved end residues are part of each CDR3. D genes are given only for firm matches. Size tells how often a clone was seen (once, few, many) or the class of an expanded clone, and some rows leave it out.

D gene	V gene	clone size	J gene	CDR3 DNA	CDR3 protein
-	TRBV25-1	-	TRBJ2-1	TGTGCCAGCAGTGAGACGGACTCCTACAATGAGCAGTTCTTC	CASSETDSYNEQFF
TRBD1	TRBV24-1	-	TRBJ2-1	TGTGCCACCAGTGATTTCCGGGACAGCCACAATGAGCAGTTCTTC	CATSDFRDSHNEQFF
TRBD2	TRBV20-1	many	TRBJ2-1	TGCAGTGCGTATTTAGCGGGAGGCGCCTACAATGAGCAGTTCTTC	CSAYLAGGAYNEQFF
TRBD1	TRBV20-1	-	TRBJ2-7	TGCAGTGCTAGTGCGACAGGGGGTTACGAGCAGTACTTC	CSASATGGYEQYF
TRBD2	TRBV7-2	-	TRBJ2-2	TGTGCCAGCAGCTTCGGCGGGGGGCGTGCCGGGGAGCTGTTTTTT	CASSFGGGRAGELFF
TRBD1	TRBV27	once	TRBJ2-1	TGTGCCAGCAGTATTATGGGACAGAATAATGAGCAGTTCTTC	CASSIMGQNNEQFF
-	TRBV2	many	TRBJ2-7	TGTGCCAGCAGTGAATGGGCAGGGGTTGGCCACGAGCAGTACTTC	CASSEWAGVGHEQYF
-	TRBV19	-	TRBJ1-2	TGTGCCAGTAGTATCTACAGGGTTGGCTACACCTTC	CASSIYRVGYTF
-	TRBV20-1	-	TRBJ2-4	TGCAGTGCTAGAGATTTAAGGTACCCGATTCTGAACATTCAGTACTTC	CSARDLRYPILNIQYF
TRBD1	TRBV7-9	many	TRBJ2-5	TGTGCCAGCAGCTTCCTCGGACAGGGGGCATACCAAGAGACCCAGTACTTC	CASSFLGQGAYQETQYF
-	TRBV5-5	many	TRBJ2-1	TGTGCCAGCAGCTTGGTGGGTTCCTACAATGAGCAGTTCTTC	CASSLVGSYNEQFF
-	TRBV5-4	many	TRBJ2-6	TGTGCCAGCAGCTTGGTGGCGGGGGCCAACGTCCTGACTTTC	CASSLVAGANVLTF
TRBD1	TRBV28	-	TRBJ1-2	TGTGCCAGCAGCCGGGACAGGGCCGCCCTTCACTATGGCTACACCTTC	CASSRDRAALHYGYTF
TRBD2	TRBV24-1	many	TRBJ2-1	TGTGCCCCCGACCGTAGCGGGGCCAGCTCCTACAATGAGCAGTTCTTC	CAPDRSGASSYNEQFF
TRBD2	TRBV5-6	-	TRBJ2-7	TGTGCCAGCAGCAGACTAGCGCGCTCCTACGAGCAGTACTTC	CASSRLARSYEQYF
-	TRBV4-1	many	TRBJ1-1	TGCGGCAGCTTGAGGGACACTGAAGCTTTCTTT	CGSLRDTEAFF
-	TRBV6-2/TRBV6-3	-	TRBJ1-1	TGTGCCAGCAGTTACGTCCGACCCATGAACACTGAAGCTTTCTTT	CASSYVRPMNTEAFF
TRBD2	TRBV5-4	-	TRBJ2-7	TGTGCCAGCAGCACGCTAGCGGGGGGGCTTGGCGAGCAGTACTTC	CASSTLAGGLGEQYF
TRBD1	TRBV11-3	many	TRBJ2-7	TGTGCCAGCAGCTCAGACAGGGGATTTTCCTACGAGCAGTACTTC	CASSSDRGFSYEQYF
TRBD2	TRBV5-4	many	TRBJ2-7	TGTGCCAGCAGCTCCAAAGTTAGCGGGGGGGCACCCGAGCAGTACTTC	CASSSKVSGGAPEQYF
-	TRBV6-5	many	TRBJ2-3	TGTGCCAGCAGTTACCGGAGGGGGGATACGCAGTATTTT	CASSYRRGDTQYF
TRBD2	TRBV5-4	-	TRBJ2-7	TGTGCCAGCAGCTTCGGGGGGGCCCCCTACGAGCAGTACTTC	CASSFGGAPYEQYF
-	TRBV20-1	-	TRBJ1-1	TGCAGTGCTAGAAGAGGGGGTCGTAACACTGAAGCTTTCTTT	CSARRGGRNTEAFF
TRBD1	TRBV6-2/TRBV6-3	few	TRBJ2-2	TGTGCCAGCAGCAACAGGGGGTTTAGCACCGGGGAGCTGTTTTTT	CASSNRGFSTGELFF
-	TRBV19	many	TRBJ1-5	TGTGCCAGTAGTATTAACGGACAGTTCGATAGCAATCAGCCCCAGCATTTT	CASSINGQFDSNQPQHF
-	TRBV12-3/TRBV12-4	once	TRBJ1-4	TGTGACAGCAGTTTTGGGGGAAGCTCATATGAAAAACTGTTTTTT	CDSSFGGSSYEKLFF